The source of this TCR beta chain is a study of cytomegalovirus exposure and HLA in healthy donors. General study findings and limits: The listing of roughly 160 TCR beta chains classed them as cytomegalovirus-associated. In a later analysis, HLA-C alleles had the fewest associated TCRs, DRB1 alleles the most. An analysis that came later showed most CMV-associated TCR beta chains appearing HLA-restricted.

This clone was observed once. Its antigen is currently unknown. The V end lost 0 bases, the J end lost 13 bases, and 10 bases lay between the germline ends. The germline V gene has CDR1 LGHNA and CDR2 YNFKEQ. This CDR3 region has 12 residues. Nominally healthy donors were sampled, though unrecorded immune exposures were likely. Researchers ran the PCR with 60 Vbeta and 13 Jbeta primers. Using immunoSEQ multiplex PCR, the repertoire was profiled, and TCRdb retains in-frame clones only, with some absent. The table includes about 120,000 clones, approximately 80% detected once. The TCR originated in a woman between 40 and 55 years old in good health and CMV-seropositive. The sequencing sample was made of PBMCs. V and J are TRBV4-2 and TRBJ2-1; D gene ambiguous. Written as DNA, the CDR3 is TGTGCCAGCAGCCAAGATCTCTTGACTCAGTTCTTC. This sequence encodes CASSQDLLTQFF.